This paragraph covers one T cell receptor beta chain sequence. Original processing notes: Reference gene primer amplification in the assay estimated nucleated cell counts. Some clones are missing from TCRdb's copy, which holds only in-frame ones; the method was immunoSEQ multiplex PCR. The DNA gave D and trimming, while V, J and clone size come from that table. The table lists around 50,000 clones, 80% to 90% of them singletons, with under 9% in the top ten. This CDR3 has 14 residues. Trimming removed 6 bases at V and 1 base at J, with 9 bases between. The germline CDR1 and CDR2 sequences are LNHDA and SQIVND (reference sequence). This entry comes from a study of blood T cell repertoires in COVID-19. Study background: Whether acute or convalescent, the COVID-19 samples came from the United States, Italy and Spain. From T cells, B-cell-depleted T cells, or PBMCs came the material, which was cDNA or gDNA.

The rearrangement joins TRBV19 to TRBJ2-2; D perhaps matches TRBD2 (6 bases). Sequenced material: peripheral blood. The sequence came from a human donor in a cohort sampled during active COVID-19. CDR3 coding DNA: TGTGCCAGTAGCGGGAGCTTGAACACCGGGGAGCTGTTTTTT. It yields the protein CASSGSLNTGELFF.